This T cell receptor beta chain derives from a study of regulatory T cells in long-lasting Graves disease. Study results and limitations: Small numbers of samples may have cut accuracy.

CDR1 is ENHRY and CDR2 is SYGVKD in the germline V gene. The CDR3 extends over 13 amino acids. After removal of 6 bases from V and 6 bases from J, the junction contained 5 bases not matched to a gene. Investigators prepared the TCR beta libraries by applying iRepertoire HTBI primers and Arm-PCR of CDR3 regions. TCRdb reanalysed the multiplex PCR reads using MiXCR and keeps one entry per CDR3 protein. The sample contains 300,000 to 500,000 distinct CDR3 sequences, less than 25% of which appear only once. On this clonotype itself: No antigen is known for it.

Time point reported: persistent/refractory GD, antithyroid drugs over 5 years with positive TRAb. The TCR library was made from RNA that had been extracted from PBMCs in TRIzol. Staff drew roughly 9 milliliters of peripheral blood into EDTA tubes. The sequenced sample was peripheral blood mononuclear cells (PBMCs), obtained when the disease was refractory, from a patient treated with antithyroid drugs. This receptor was identified in a female donor with Graves disease. The V call is TRBV10-3, the J call TRBJ2-1; 7 bases align to TRBD2. In nucleotides, the CDR3 is TGTGCCATCAGCGGAGGACTAGTCAATGAGCAGTTCTTC. Protein product: CAISGGLVNEQFF.